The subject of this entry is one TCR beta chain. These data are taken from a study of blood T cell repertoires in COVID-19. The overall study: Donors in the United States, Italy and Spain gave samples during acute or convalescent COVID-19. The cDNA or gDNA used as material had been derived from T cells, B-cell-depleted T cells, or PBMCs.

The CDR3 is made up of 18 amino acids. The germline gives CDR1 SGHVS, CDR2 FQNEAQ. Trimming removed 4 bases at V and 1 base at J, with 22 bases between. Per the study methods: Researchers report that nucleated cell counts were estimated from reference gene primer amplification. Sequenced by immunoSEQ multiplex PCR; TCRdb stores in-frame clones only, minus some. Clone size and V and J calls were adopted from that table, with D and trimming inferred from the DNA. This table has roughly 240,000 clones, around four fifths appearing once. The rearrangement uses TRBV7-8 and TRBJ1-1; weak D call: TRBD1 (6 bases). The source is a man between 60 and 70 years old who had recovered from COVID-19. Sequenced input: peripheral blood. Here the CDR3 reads CASSSQIGGGARNTEAFF. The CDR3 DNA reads TGTGCCAGCAGCTCACAAATCGGAGGGGGGGCTAGGAACACTGAAGCTTTCTTT.